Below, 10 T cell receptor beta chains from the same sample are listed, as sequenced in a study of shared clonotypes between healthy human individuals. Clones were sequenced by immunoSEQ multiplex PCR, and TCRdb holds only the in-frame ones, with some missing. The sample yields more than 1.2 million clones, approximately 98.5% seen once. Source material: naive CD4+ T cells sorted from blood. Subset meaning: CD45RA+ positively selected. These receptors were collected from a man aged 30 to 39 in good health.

The CDR3 sequence is CASNGRTRLNTEAFF. In DNA form, the CDR3 reads TGTGCCAGCAACGGTCGGACCAGGCTGAACACTGAAGCTTTCTTT. This chain links TRBV2 with TRBJ1-1; D unresolved. The CDR3 length is 15 residues. CDR1 is SNHLY and CDR2 is FYNNEI in the germline V gene. Trimming pared 7 bases from V and 0 bases from J, leaving 15 bases between.

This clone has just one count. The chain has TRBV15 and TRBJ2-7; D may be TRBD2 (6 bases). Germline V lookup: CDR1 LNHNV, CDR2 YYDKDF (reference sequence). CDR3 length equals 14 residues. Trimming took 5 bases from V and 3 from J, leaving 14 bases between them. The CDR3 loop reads CATSGVKGGYEQYF. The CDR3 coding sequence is TGTGCCACCAGCGGGGTGAAGGGAGGCTACGAGCAGTACTTC.

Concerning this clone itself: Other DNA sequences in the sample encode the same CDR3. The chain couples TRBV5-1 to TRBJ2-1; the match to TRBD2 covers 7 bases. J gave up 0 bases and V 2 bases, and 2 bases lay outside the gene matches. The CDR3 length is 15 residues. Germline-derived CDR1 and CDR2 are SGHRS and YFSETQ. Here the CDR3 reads CASSLGGSSYNEQFF. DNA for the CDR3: TGCGCCAGCAGCTTAGGCGGGAGCTCCTACAATGAGCAGTTCTTC.

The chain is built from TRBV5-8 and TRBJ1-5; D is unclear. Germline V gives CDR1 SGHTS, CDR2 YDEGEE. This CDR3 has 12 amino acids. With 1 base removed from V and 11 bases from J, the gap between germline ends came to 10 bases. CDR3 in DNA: TGTGCCAGCAGCTTGCCCAGGTGGTCCCAGCATTTT. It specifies CASSLPRWSQHF.

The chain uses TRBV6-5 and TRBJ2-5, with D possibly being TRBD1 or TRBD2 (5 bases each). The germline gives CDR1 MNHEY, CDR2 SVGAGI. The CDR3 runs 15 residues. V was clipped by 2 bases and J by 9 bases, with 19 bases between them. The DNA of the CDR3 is TGTGCCAGCAGTTACAGGCCTGAGGGACGGGGTTCCCAGTACTTC. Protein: CASSYRPEGRGSQYF.

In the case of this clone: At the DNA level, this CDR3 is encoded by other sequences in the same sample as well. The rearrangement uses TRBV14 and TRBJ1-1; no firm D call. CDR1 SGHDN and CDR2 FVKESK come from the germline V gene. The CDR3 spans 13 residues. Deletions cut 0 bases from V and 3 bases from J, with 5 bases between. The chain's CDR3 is CASSQDLYTEAFF. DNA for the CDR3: TGTGCCAGCAGCCAAGACCTCTACACTGAAGCTTTCTTT.

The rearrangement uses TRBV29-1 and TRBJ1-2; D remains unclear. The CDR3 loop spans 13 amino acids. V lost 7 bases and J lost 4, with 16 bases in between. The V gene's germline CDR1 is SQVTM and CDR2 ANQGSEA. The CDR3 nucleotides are TGCAGCGGACTTTCCGACTGGCGCTATGGCTACACCTTC. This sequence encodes CSGLSDWRYGYTF.

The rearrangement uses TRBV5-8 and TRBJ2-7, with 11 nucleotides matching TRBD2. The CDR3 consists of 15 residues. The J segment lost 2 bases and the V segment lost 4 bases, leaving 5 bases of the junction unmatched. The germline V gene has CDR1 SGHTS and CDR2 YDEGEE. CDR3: CASSRPGLAAYEQYF. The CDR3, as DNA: TGTGCCAGCAGCCGCCCGGGACTAGCGGCCTACGAGCAGTACTTC.

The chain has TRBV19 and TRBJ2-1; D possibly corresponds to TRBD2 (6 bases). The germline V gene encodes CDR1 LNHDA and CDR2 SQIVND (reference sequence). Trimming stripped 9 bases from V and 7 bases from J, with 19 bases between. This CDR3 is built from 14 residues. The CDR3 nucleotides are TGTGCCAGCAAGAAGAGACTAGGGCTTAATGAGCAGTTCTTC. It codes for CASKKRLGLNEQFF.

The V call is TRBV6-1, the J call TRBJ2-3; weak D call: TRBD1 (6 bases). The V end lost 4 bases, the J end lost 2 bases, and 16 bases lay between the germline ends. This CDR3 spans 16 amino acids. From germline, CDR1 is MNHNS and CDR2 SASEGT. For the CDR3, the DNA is TGTGCCAGCAGTGCAATCCGGGACACGACCACAGATACGCAGTATTTT. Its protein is CASSAIRDTTTDTQYF.